The following is a TCR beta chain sequence with its context. The sample comes from a study of T cell responses to AZD1222 COVID-19 vaccine. TCRdb's copy holds only in-frame clones and misses some; the assay was immunoSEQ multiplex PCR. The data contain 150,000 to 200,000 clones, 88% of them singletons. The CDR3 covers 16 residues. V shed 4 bases, J shed 3 bases, and the junction held 6 bases outside the gene matches. Germline CDR1 and CDR2: MNHEY and SMNVEV (reference sequence). The sequencing here drew on peripheral blood, taken 28 days after the second AZD1222 dose. The source is an adult who received the AZD1222 COVID-19 vaccine. V gene TRBV27 combines with J gene TRBJ2-1, with 10 bases identical to TRBD2. The CDR3 bases are TGTGCCAGCAGTTCCCCTAGCGGGGGTCTCTACAATGAGCAGTTCTTC. Translated, it gives CASSSPSGGLYNEQFF.